This TCR beta chain was captured in a study of T cell changes during pregnancy in multiple sclerosis. Assay: immunoSEQ multiplex PCR; the TCRdb copy retains only in-frame clones and omits some. The repertoire holds approximately 94,000 clones, with roughly 90% as singletons. After removal of 5 bases from V and 2 bases from J, the junction contained 4 bases not matched to a gene. CDR1 MNHEY and CDR2 SMNVEV come from the germline V gene (reference sequence). This CDR3 is 14 amino acids long. The V call is TRBV27, the J call TRBJ2-3, with 7 bases aligning to TRBD2. The sequence was obtained from a female donor with multiple sclerosis, enrolled in a pregnancy study. Sequenced material: peripheral blood, taken after pregnancy. The CDR3 here is CASSPRLATDTQYF. DNA for the CDR3: TGTGCCAGCAGTCCCAGACTAGCCACAGATACGCAGTATTTT.